This T cell receptor (beta chain) was retrieved from a study of T cell repertoires in cytomegalovirus infection. Study-wide context: Public TCR beta signatures provided an indication of both CMV infection and a matching HLA type. General study findings and limits: The response measured ex vivo was dominated by TCR beta clonotypes (HLA-C-restricted and CMV-specific). Summed frequency of public TCR beta families distinguished CMV carriers with the relevant HLA.

TCRdb reprocessed the reads via MiXCR and lists one record per CDR3 protein. The top ten hold roughly 9.1% of the sample, which has about 130,000 distinct CDR3 sequences, roughly 8.2% seen once. This clonotype was found a few times. Its antigen is still unknown. Trimming shortened V by 5 bases and J by 9 bases, and 13 bases separated the two germline ends. The CDR3 covers 13 residues. Germline V gives CDR1 SEHNR, CDR2 FQNEAQ (reference sequence). This TCR was sampled from a human donor in good health (CMV status not recorded). Some clones in this sample may be carry-over from other donors' samples. The rearrangement joins TRBV7-9 to TRBJ2-2, with unresolved D. The sequencing sample was made of PBMCs. The CDR3 DNA follows: TGTGCCAGCAGCATTATTGACGGTTGGGAGCTGTTTTTT. It translates to CASSIIDGWELFF.